The rows below give T cell receptor beta chains drawn from one sample of a study of response to subunit inactivated influenza vaccine. TCRdb re-derived calls from the RT-PCR reads in MiXCR, one entry per CDR3 protein. The sample holds about 190,000 distinct CDR3 sequences, around 15% seen once. The sequenced sample was CD8+ T cells sorted from PBMCs, obtained around 5 days after vaccination. The receptor source for this set is a man aged 50 or older who received an inactivated influenza vaccine. The CDR3 runs from the conserved cysteine through the conserved F or W. Fields, in order: V gene, J gene, CDR3 protein.

V: TRBV29-1
J: TRBJ2-1
CDR3: CSVPGQGAYNEQFF

V: TRBV5-1
J: TRBJ2-1
CDR3: CASSLLADPERGFNEQFF

V: TRBV7-3
J: TRBJ2-5
CDR3: CASSQGTFETQYF

V: TRBV4-2
J: TRBJ2-3
CDR3: CASSHHSGGRTLDTQYF

V: TRBV7-6
J: TRBJ1-4
CDR3: CASSLTEGGKEKLFF

V: TRBV5-5
J: TRBJ2-7
CDR3: CASSPPLWTSENYEQYF

V: TRBV12-3/TRBV12-4
J: TRBJ2-3
CDR3: CASSPQTGLGTDTQYF

V: TRBV25-1
J: TRBJ2-1
CDR3: CAISEFQGPYNEQFF

V: TRBV28
J: TRBJ2-1
CDR3: CASRPRTSGRIEQFF

V: TRBV11-2
J: TRBJ2-3
CDR3: CASSPGTLYTQYF

V: TRBV9
J: TRBJ2-2
CDR3: CASAGLAPGELFF

V: TRBV12-3/TRBV12-4
J: TRBJ2-3
CDR3: CASSPSGGGYTQYF

V: TRBV5-5
J: TRBJ2-2
CDR3: CASGPGPATGELFF

V: TRBV27
J: TRBJ2-7
CDR3: CASSLYGSTTEQYF

V: TRBV29-1
J: TRBJ2-7
CDR3: CSVEVDTSYEQYF

V: TRBV29-1
J: TRBJ1-4
CDR3: CSVVLTNEKLFF

V: TRBV5-1
J: TRBJ2-1
CDR3: CASSSWTGATEQFF

V: TRBV27
J: TRBJ2-5
CDR3: CASSTGGGETQYF

V: TRBV4-2
J: TRBJ2-1
CDR3: CASSQDPPSLSGGEQFF

V: TRBV12-3/TRBV12-4
J: TRBJ2-6
CDR3: CASSSTGGSGANVLTF

V: TRBV3-1
J: TRBJ2-5
CDR3: CASSQGYTNGVETQYF

V: TRBV7-2
J: TRBJ2-4
CDR3: CASVARDALAKNIQYF

V: TRBV7-8
J: TRBJ2-7
CDR3: CASSPRGSDRFYEQYF

V: TRBV13
J: TRBJ2-7
CDR3: CACSLGTGNYEQYF

V: TRBV7-9
J: TRBJ1-4
CDR3: CASSFPAGPPSEKLFF

V: TRBV6-1
J: TRBJ2-7
CDR3: CASREFGGAEQYF

V: TRBV4-1
J: TRBJ2-7
CDR3: CASSQGSGSTWEQYF

V: TRBV14
J: TRBJ1-4
CDR3: CASSQVGRDNEKLFF

V: TRBV3-1
J: TRBJ2-1
CDR3: CASSQGLAHEQFF

V: TRBV29-1
J: TRBJ2-3
CDR3: CSVTELAGGSSITDTQYF

V: TRBV20-1
J: TRBJ2-3
CDR3: CSARDLSTEDTQYF

V: TRBV20-1
J: TRBJ1-1
CDR3: CSASAHMNTEAFF

V: TRBV29-1
J: TRBJ2-7
CDR3: CSVEGFGTAYEQYF

V: TRBV20-1
J: TRBJ2-7
CDR3: CSATEMSYEQYF

V: TRBV7-9
J: TRBJ2-3
CDR3: CASSLAGPVDTQYF

V: TRBV4-2
J: TRBJ1-5
CDR3: CASSQATTSNQPQHF

V: TRBV4-2
J: TRBJ2-7
CDR3: CASSQESSSSYEQYF

V: TRBV7-8
J: TRBJ2-3
CDR3: CASSLEERYTDTQYF

V: TRBV7-8
J: TRBJ2-7
CDR3: CASSPSGTVAGEQYF

V: TRBV28
J: TRBJ2-7
CDR3: CASRPGAPPEQYF

V: TRBV25-1
J: TRBJ1-2
CDR3: CASSDSRDYGYTF

V: TRBV29-1
J: TRBJ2-2
CDR3: CSVAANTGELFF

V: TRBV20-1
J: TRBJ2-1
CDR3: CSAQAGGPGNEQFF

V: TRBV13
J: TRBJ2-7
CDR3: CASSFSGSRKSYEQYF

V: TRBV7-9
J: TRBJ2-2
CDR3: CASSHRGQDTGELFF

V: TRBV6-5
J: TRBJ1-5
CDR3: CASSYSGSQGNQPQHF

V: TRBV6-5
J: TRBJ2-7
CDR3: CASSSPRTSGAYEQYF

V: TRBV11-1
J: TRBJ2-7
CDR3: CASSLLGSPSYEQYF

V: TRBV7-2
J: TRBJ2-6
CDR3: CASSLVEFSGANVLTF

V: TRBV11-2
J: TRBJ2-7
CDR3: CASSPRLFSYEQYF

V: TRBV9
J: TRBJ1-6
CDR3: CASSVTGGRSPLHF

V: TRBV5-6
J: TRBJ2-5
CDR3: CASSYGDSQETQYF

V: TRBV12-3/TRBV12-4
J: TRBJ2-2
CDR3: CASSSAPGNTGELFF

V: TRBV20-1
J: TRBJ2-4
CDR3: CSARDGGNIQYF

V: TRBV2
J: TRBJ1-5
CDR3: CASSFQTTVNQPQHF

V: TRBV7-9
J: TRBJ2-1
CDR3: CASSRAPRRDEQFF

V: TRBV2
J: TRBJ2-7
CDR3: CASRPVTSGGNYEQYF